This T cell receptor (beta chain) was captured by sequencing in a study of blood T cells in healthy people across ages. V was pared by 0 bases and J by 1 base, with 12 bases between. Germline V CDR1 and CDR2: SGHRS, YFSETQ. The CDR3 totals 16 residues. This clonotype has only one observation. The second PCR ran about 6 to 12 cycles with a sample-barcoded 5' primer and J-beta primers. All cDNA molecules were each tagged by a template-switch adaptor with 12 random nucleotides. From the 5' RACE reads, TCRdb called clonotypes with MiXCR, one entry per CDR3 protein. The repertoire includes hundreds of thousands of distinct CDR3 sequences, more than 40% of them detected once, and around 21% sits in the top ten.

The TCR comes from a man in his 60s in good health. Sequenced input: blood. The V and J genes are TRBV5-1 and TRBJ2-3; D is perhaps TRBD1 or TRBD2 (5 bases each). The CDR3 coding sequence is TGCGCCAGCAGCTTGGGTTTAGGGGACCGCACAGATACGCAGTATTTT. This sequence encodes CASSLGLGDRTDTQYF.